Reported below is one TCR beta chain. The source of the sample is a study of blood T cell repertoires in COVID-19. The CDR3 spans 16 residues. With V trimmed by 4 bases and J by 9 bases, 9 bases remained unmatched. Germline V lookup: CDR1 LNHDA, CDR2 SQIVND (reference sequence). The protocol was immunoSEQ multiplex PCR, while the TCRdb copy is restricted to in-frame clones and leaves out a portion. The sample comprises some 25,000 clones, 90% of which are singletons, and approximately 7.6% rests with the top ten. Material: peripheral blood. The rearrangement joins TRBV19 to TRBJ1-6, with 10 nucleotides matching TRBD1. This receptor was identified in a human donor in a cohort sampled during active COVID-19. The CDR3 loop is CASSTHRDRGGSPLHF. CDR3 coding DNA: TGTGCCAGTAGTACACACCGGGACAGGGGAGGTTCACCCCTCCACTTT.